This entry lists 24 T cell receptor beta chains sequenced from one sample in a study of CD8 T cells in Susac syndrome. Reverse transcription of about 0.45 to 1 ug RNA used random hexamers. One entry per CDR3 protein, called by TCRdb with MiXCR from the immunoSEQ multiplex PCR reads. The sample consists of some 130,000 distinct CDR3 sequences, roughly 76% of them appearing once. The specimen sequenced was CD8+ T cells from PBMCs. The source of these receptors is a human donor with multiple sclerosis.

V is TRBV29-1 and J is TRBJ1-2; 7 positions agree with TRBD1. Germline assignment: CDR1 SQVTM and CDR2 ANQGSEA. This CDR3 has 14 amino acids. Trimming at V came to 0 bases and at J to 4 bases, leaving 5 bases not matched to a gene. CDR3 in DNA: TGCAGCGTTGAAGATCAGGGGGAGAGCTATGGCTACACCTTC. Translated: CSVEDQGESYGYTF.

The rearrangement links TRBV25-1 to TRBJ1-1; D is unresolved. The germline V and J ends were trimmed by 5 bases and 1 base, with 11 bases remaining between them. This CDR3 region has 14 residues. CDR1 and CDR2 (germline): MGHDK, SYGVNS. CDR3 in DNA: TGTGCCAGCAGTTACTCCACCACGAACACTGAAGCTTTCTTT. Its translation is CASSYSTTNTEAFF. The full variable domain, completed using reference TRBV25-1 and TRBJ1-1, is EADIYQTPRYLVIGTGKKITLECSQTMGHDKMYWYQQDPGMELHLIHYSYGVNSTEKGDLSSESTVSRIRTEHFPLTLESARPSHTSQYLCASSYSTTNTEAFFGQGTRLTVV.

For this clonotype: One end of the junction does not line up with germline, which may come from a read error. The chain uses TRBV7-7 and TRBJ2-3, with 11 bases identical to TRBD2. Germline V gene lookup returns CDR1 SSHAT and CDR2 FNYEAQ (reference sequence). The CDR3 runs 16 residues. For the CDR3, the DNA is TGTGCTAGCAGCTCTCTAGCGGGGGGCAGTAGAGATACGCAGTATTTT. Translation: CASSSLAGGSRDTQYF.

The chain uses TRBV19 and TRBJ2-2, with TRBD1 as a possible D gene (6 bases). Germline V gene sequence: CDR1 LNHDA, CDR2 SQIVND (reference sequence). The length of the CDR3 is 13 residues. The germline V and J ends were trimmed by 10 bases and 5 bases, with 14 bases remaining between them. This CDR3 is CAIQTQGTGELFF. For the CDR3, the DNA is TGTGCCATCCAGACACAGGGTACCGGGGAGCTGTTTTTT.

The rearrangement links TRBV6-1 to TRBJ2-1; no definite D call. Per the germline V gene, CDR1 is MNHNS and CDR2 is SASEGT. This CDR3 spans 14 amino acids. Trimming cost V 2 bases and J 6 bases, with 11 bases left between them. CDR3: CASSEKMPSNEQFF. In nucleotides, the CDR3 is TGTGCCAGCAGTGAAAAGATGCCGAGCAATGAGCAGTTCTTC.

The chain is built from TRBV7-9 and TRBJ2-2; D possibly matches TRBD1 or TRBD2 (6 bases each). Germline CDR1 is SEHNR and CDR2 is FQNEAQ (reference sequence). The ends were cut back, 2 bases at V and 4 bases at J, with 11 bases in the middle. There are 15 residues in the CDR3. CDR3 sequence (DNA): TGTGCCAGCAGCTTAACAGGGAGGTTCACCGGGGAGCTGTTTTTT. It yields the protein CASSLTGRFTGELFF.

The CDR3 region has the DNA TGTGCCAGCAGTCCCGGGACAGGATCGCTTGGCTACACCTTC. Translating gives CASSPGTGSLGYTF. This chain uses TRBV2 with TRBJ1-2, with 8 positions matching TRBD1. The CDR3 runs to 14 residues. Trimming took 5 bases from V and 7 from J; bases not matched to a gene: 9. The germline CDR1 and CDR2 sequences are SNHLY and FYNNEI.

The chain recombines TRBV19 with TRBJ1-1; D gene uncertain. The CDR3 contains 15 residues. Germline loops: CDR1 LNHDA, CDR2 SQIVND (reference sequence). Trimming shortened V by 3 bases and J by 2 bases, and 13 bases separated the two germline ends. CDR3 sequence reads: CASSMTSAGNTEAFF. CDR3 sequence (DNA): TGTGCCAGTAGTATGACCTCAGCGGGAAACACTGAAGCTTTCTTT.

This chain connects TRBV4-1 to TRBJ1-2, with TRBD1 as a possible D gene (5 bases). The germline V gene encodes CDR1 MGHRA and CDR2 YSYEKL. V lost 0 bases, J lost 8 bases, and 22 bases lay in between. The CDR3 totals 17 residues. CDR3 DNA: TGCGCCAGCAGCCAAGATCTTCCAACAGGAAGTTGGGAAGGCTACACCTTC. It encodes CASSQDLPTGSWEGYTF.

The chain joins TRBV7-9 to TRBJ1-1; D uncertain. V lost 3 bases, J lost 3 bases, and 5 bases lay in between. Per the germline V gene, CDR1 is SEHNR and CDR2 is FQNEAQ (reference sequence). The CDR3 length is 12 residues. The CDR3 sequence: CASSFLYTEAFF. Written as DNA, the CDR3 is TGTGCCAGCAGCTTCCTGTACACTGAAGCTTTCTTT.

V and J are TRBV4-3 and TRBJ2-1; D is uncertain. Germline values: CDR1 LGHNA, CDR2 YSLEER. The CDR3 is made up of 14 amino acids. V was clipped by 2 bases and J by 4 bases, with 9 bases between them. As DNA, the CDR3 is TGCGCCAGCAGCCAATCATCGATGTACAATGAGCAGTTCTTC. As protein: CASSQSSMYNEQFF.

The CDR3: CASSLGTGLDGYTF. For the CDR3, the DNA is TGTGCCAGCAGCTTAGGGACAGGATTAGACGGCTACACCTTC. The chain uses TRBV13 and TRBJ1-2; a possible D gene is TRBD1 (6 bases). The germline gives CDR1 PRHDT, CDR2 FYEKMQ (reference sequence). This CDR3 is 14 amino acids long. The V gene lost 0 bases and the J gene lost 8 bases, with 13 bases spanning the gap.

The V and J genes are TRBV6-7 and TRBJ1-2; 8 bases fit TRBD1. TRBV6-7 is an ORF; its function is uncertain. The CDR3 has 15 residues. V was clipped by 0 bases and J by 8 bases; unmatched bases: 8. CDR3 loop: CASSYSKQGAGGYTF. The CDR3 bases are TGTGCCAGCAGTTACTCGAAGCAGGGGGCGGGCGGCTACACCTTC.

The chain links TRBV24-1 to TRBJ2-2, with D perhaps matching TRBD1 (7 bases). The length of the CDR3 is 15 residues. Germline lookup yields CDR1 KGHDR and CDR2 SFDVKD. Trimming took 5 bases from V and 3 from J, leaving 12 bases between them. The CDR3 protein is CATSVAGGYTGELFF. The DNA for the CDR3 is TGTGCCACCAGTGTTGCAGGGGGGTACACCGGGGAGCTGTTTTTT.

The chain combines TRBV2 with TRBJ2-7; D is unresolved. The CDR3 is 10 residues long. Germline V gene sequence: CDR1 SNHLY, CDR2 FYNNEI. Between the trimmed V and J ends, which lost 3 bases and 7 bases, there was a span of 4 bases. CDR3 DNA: TGTGCCAGCAGTGAGTCAGAGCAGTACTTC. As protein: CASSESEQYF. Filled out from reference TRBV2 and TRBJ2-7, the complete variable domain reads EPEVTQTPSHQVTQMGQEVILRCVPISNHLYFYWYRQILGQKVEFLVSFYNNEISEKSEIFDDQFSVERPDGSNFTLKIRSTKLEDSAMYFCASSESEQYFGPGTRLTVT.

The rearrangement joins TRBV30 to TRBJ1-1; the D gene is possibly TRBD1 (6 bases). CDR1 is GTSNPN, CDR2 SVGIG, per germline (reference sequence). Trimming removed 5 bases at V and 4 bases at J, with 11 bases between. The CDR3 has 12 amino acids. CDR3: CAWGDRPTEAFF. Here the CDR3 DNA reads TGTGCCTGGGGTGACAGGCCCACTGAAGCTTTCTTT.

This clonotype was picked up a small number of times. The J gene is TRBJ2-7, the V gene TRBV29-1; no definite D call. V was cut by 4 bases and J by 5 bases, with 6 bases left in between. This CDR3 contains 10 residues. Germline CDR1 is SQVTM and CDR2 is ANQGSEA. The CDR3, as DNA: TGCAGCGTTGGAATCCACGAGCAGTACTTC. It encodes CSVGIHEQYF.

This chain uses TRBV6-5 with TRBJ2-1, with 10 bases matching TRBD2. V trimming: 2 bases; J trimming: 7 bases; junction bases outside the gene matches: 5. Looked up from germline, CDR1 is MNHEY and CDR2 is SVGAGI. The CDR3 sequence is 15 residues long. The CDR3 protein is CASSYPGLAFNEQFF. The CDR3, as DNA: TGTGCCAGCAGTTACCCGGGACTAGCGTTTAATGAGCAGTTCTTC.

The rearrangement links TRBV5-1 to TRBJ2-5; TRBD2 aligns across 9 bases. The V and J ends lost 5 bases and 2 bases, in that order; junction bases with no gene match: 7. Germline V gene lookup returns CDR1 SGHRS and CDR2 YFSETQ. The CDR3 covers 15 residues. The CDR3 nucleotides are TGCGCCAGCAGGGGAAGGACTAGCGCGCAAGAGACCCAGTACTTC. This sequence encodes CASRGRTSAQETQYF.

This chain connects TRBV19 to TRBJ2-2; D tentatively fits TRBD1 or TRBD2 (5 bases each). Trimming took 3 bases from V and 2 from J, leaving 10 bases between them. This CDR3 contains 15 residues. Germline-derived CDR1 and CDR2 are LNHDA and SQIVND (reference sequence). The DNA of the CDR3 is TGTGCCAGTAGTATCTGGGGGACCAACACCGGGGAGCTGTTTTTT. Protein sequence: CASSIWGTNTGELFF.

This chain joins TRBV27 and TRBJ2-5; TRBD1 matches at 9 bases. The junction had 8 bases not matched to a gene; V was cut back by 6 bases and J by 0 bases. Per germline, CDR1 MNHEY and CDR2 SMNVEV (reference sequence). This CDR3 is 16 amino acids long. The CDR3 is CASRTLDRGNQETQYF. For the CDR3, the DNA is TGTGCCAGCAGAACCTTAGACAGGGGGAACCAAGAGACCCAGTACTTC.

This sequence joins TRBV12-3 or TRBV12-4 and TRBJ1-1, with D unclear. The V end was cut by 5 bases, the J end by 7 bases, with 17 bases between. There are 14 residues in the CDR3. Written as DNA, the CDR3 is TGTGCCAGCAGTCACGGGCTTAGGAAATTTGAAGCTTTCTTT. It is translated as CASSHGLRKFEAFF.

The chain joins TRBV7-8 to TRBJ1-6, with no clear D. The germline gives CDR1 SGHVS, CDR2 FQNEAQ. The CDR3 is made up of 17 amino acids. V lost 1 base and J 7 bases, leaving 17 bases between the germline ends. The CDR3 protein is CASSLEESLYPNSPLHF. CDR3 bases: TGTGCCAGCAGCTTAGAGGAGTCGTTATACCCGAATTCACCCCTCCACTTT.

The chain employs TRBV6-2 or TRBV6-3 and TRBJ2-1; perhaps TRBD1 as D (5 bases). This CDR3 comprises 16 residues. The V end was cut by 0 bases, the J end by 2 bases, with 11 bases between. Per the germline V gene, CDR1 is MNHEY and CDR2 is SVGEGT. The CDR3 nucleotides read TGTGCCAGCAGTTACTCGGACACAGATCCCTACAATGAGCAGTTCTTC. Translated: CASSYSDTDPYNEQFF.